The clone carrying this T cell receptor beta chain was observed a handful of times. As yet, its antigen is unknown. The data derive from a study of cytomegalovirus exposure and HLA in healthy donors. PCR was performed using 60 Vbeta and 13 Jbeta primers. Profiled with immunoSEQ multiplex PCR; TCRdb holds only in-frame clones, not every one. The table lists about 130,000 clones, about 8.5% of them singletons. V dropped 5 bases and J dropped 4; count of bases not matched to a gene: 7. CDR3 size: 15 residues. The germline V gene has CDR1 PRHDT and CDR2 FYEKMQ (reference sequence). Regarding the study as a whole: It was only CMV serostatus that was available as immune exposure information. On later analysis, the bulk of CMV-associated TCR beta chains appeared to be HLA-restricted. Among the CMV-associated chains, three were confirmed in vitro as specific for CMV antigens. Later analysis identified 16,000 or so TCR beta sequences associated with HLA alleles, using a false discovery rate threshold of 0.05.

The clonotype was recovered from a man aged 40-50 years in good health and CMV-seronegative. Sequenced material: PBMCs. The chain couples TRBV13 to TRBJ2-2; 7 nucleotides align to TRBD1. CDR3 region: CASSPHRGITGELFF. The CDR3 bases are TGTGCCAGCAGCCCACACAGGGGCATCACCGGGGAGCTGTTTTTT.